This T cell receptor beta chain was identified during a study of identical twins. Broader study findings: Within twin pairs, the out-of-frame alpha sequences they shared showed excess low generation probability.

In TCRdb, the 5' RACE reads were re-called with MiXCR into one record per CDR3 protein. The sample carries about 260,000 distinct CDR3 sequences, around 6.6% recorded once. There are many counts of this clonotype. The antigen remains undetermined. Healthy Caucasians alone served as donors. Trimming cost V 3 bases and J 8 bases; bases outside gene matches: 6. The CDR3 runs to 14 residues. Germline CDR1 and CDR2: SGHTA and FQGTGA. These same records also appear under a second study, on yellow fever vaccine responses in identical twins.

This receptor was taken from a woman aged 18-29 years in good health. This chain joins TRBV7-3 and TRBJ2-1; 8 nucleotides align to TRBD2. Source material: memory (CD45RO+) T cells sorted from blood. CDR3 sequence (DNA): TGTGCCAGCAGCTTGAGTAGCGGGAACGATGAGCAGTTCTTC. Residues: CASSLSSGNDEQFF.